These T cell receptor beta chains were read from a single sample in a study of identical twins. TCRdb re-analysed the 5' RACE reads in MiXCR, keeping a single row per CDR3 protein. The sample records 700,000 or so distinct CDR3 sequences, around 20% being singletons. Separately, the same data were catalogued under a study of T cells expressing NK-cell markers.

The sequenced material came from PBMCs. Receptors originate from a woman aged 18-35 years in good health. Both conserved end residues are trimmed from each CDR3. Size tells how often a clone was seen (once, few, many) or the class of an expanded clone, and some rows leave it out.

V	J	length	size	CDR3
TRBV5-4	TRBJ1-2	13	few	ASSAPTGAYYGYT
TRBV5-1	TRBJ1-2	12	-	ASRLTGGDYGYT
TRBV7-2	TRBJ2-7	13	few	ASSLVGGDPYEQY
TRBV12-3/TRBV12-4	TRBJ1-3	13	few	ASAPARSSGNTIY
TRBV5-1	TRBJ1-2	10	-	ASSSEGVGYT
TRBV6-1	TRBJ2-7	13	few	ASSAGQNPPYEQY
TRBV29-1	TRBJ1-1	9	-	SVELNTEAF
TRBV12-3/TRBV12-4	TRBJ1-5	13	many	ASSLDQGPEKPQH
TRBV20-1	TRBJ1-5	14	-	SAEKTNGQVNQPQH
TRBV20-1	TRBJ2-1	10	few	SGTSGYNERF
TRBV5-1	TRBJ2-1	13	few	ASSLSGLGDNEQF
TRBV27	TRBJ2-1	12	few	ASSRDRGRNEQF
TRBV5-1	TRBJ2-7	11	-	ASSLLGLDEQY
TRBV7-8	TRBJ1-5	15	-	ASSSSRDRVRGQPQH
TRBV5-1	TRBJ1-2	12	-	ASSLGQGQNGYT